The text below deals with one T cell receptor (beta chain). The antigen remains undetermined. These data come from a study of OX40 agonist ivuxolimab in advanced cancers. Study-wide points: The CD4+ and CD8+ T cells in the blood had expanded clonally by week 6 at 0.1 to 3.0 mg/kg.

Profiled with immunoSEQ multiplex PCR; TCRdb holds only in-frame clones, not every one. The data show more than 30,000 clones, with approximately 89% seen just once and around a tenth held by the top ten. Trimming at V came to 6 bases and at J to 4 bases, leaving 7 bases not matched to a gene. The CDR3 covers 15 residues. The germline CDR1 and CDR2 sequences are SNHLY and FYNNEI. Blood specimens came from baseline, cycle 4 day 1, and cycle 7 day 1. The TCR comes from an adult with an advanced solid tumor such as melanoma, head and neck, liver or kidney cancer. The chain recombines TRBV2 with TRBJ1-5; 9 nucleotides align to TRBD1. Sequenced here: CD4+ or CD8+ T cells sorted from blood, sampled in a trial of the OX40 agonist ivuxolimab. CDR3 sequence reads: CASRVDRGSNQPQHF. The CDR3 region has the DNA TGTGCCAGCAGGGTTGACAGGGGGAGTAATCAGCCCCAGCATTTT.